This is a list of T cell receptor beta chains from one sample in a study of T cells in Graves' hyperthyroidism and ophthalmopathy. In TCRdb, the multiplex PCR reads were re-called with MiXCR into one record per CDR3 protein. The sample yields 300,000 to 450,000 distinct CDR3 sequences, more than 11% seen once. Material: blood. Every receptor here comes from a woman between 55 and 75 years old with Graves' hyperthyroidism. CDR3s include the opening cysteine and the closing phenylalanine or tryptophan. The D gene is left open where the match is weak. Clone size is not always given. Where it is, it says once, few, many or a class for expanded clones.

CDR3aa	CDR3nt	j_gene	len	v_gene	abundance	d_gene
CSTSDFGLAGAGDEQFF	TGTTCCACCAGTGATTTTGGACTAGCGGGAGCGGGGGATGAGCAGTTCTTC	TRBJ2-1	17	TRBV24-1	many	TRBD2
CSARDLGRPGNNEQFF	TGCAGTGCTAGAGATCTGGGGAGGCCTGGGAACAATGAGCAGTTCTTC	TRBJ2-1	16	TRBV20-1	few	-
CASSLGQGVRETQYF	TGTGCCAGCAGCTTGGGGCAGGGGGTGCGAGAGACCCAGTACTTC	TRBJ2-5	15	TRBV5-6	many	TRBD1
CATPKEMNTEAFF	TGTGCCACCCCCAAGGAGATGAACACTGAAGCTTTCTTT	TRBJ1-1	13	TRBV12-3/TRBV12-4	many	-
CASSLEPIGNQPQHF	TGCGCCAGCAGCTTGGAGCCCATCGGCAATCAGCCCCAGCATTTT	TRBJ1-5	15	TRBV5-1	many	-
CASSLTTTYEQYF	TGCGCCAGCAGCTTAACTACTACCTACGAGCAGTACTTC	TRBJ2-7	13	TRBV5-1	-	-
CASSLGTSGMTTSNNEQFF	TGTGCCAGCAGCTTAGGGACTAGCGGGATGACTACCTCGAACAATGAGCAGTTCTTC	TRBJ2-1	19	TRBV7-6	many	TRBD2
CASSATGIEHEKLFF	TGTGCCAGCAGTGCCACAGGGATAGAACATGAAAAACTGTTTTTT	TRBJ1-4	15	TRBV12-3/TRBV12-4	many	-
CASSSPPNTEAFF	TGTGCCAGCAGCTCCCCACCCAACACTGAAGCTTTCTTT	TRBJ1-1	13	TRBV7-3	many	-
CASSWGPSILYNEQFF	TGTGCCAGCAGCTGGGGTCCCTCGATACTGTACAATGAGCAGTTCTTC	TRBJ2-1	16	TRBV5-4	many	-
CAWSMGHSYNEQFF	TGTGCCTGGAGTATGGGCCACTCCTACAATGAGCAGTTCTTC	TRBJ2-1	14	TRBV30	many	-
CAHGRKQGSYGYTF	TGTGCCCATGGGCGGAAACAGGGCAGCTATGGCTACACCTTC	TRBJ1-2	14	TRBV30	many	-
CASSHTGTSGGVFGELFF	TGTGCCAGCAGCCATACCGGGACTAGCGGAGGGGTCTTCGGGGAGCTGTTTTTT	TRBJ2-2	18	TRBV11-2	-	TRBD2
CASRATGTYEQYF	TGCGCCAGCAGGGCGACAGGGACCTACGAGCAGTACTTC	TRBJ2-7	13	TRBV5-1	many	TRBD1
CASSLSGPQGAWETQYF	TGTGCCAGCAGTTTATCGGGTCCGCAGGGGGCATGGGAGACCCAGTACTTC	TRBJ2-5	17	TRBV27	-	TRBD1
CASSLGDRANTDTQYF	TGCGCCAGCAGCTTAGGGGACAGGGCGAACACAGATACGCAGTATTTT	TRBJ2-3	16	TRBV5-1	once	TRBD1